This T cell receptor beta chain was found in a study of cytomegalovirus exposure and HLA in healthy donors. Overall study context: Earlier results showed roughly 120 million unique TCR beta sequences derived from some 180 million T cells. Inside one of the first data releases sat 75 million to 100 million unique TCRs taken from HLA-typed donors.

The PCR had 60 Vbeta and 13 Jbeta primers. Sequencing used immunoSEQ multiplex PCR; TCRdb keeps in-frame clones, though not all of them. The sample carries about 140,000 clones, approximately 80% recorded once. This clone was counted only a few times. CDR1 is SEHNR and CDR2 is FQNEAQ in the germline V gene (reference sequence). The V gene end was trimmed by 7 bases and the J gene end by 2 bases; junction bases not matched to a gene: 8. This CDR3 region has 15 residues. The TCR comes from a man between 18 and 35 years old in good health and CMV-seronegative. The chain links TRBV7-9 to TRBJ2-7; 10 bases map to TRBD2. What was sequenced was PBMCs. The CDR3 loop is CASIFLAGAPYEQYF. In nucleotides, the CDR3 is TGTGCCAGCATCTTTCTAGCGGGGGCCCCCTACGAGCAGTACTTC.